The text below deals with one T cell receptor beta chain. This entry belongs to a study of blood T cell repertoires in COVID-19. Study in general: From T cells, B-cell-depleted T cells, or PBMCs came the material, which was cDNA or gDNA.

Germline CDR1 and CDR2: SQVTM and ANQGSEA. This CDR3 region has 12 residues. V was clipped by 4 bases and J by 5 bases, with 9 bases between them. Original analysis: Nucleated cell counts were estimated from reference gene primer amplification. Sequencing used immunoSEQ multiplex PCR; TCRdb keeps in-frame clones, though not all of them. For V, J and clone size, that table is used; D and trimming come from the DNA. The table has 200,000 to 250,000 clones, roughly 85% seen once. This sequence was found in a woman aged 45-59 years with acute COVID-19. Source material: PBMCs or T cells enriched from blood (not recorded which). V gene TRBV29-1 combines with J gene TRBJ2-1; the D gene is possibly TRBD1 (5 bases). The CDR3 protein is CSVGEGDNEQFF. DNA for the CDR3: TGCAGCGTTGGTGAAGGGGACAATGAGCAGTTCTTC.